The entry below gives a single TCR beta chain sequence along with its context. The antigen is not known. This PCR relied on a set of 60 Vbeta primers and 13 Jbeta primers. The assay was immunoSEQ multiplex PCR, and TCRdb's table has in-frame clones only and misses some. Of approximately 200,000 clones listed, around 79% are singletons. The data are from a study of cytomegalovirus exposure and HLA in healthy donors. Study context: Sequencing of roughly 180 million T cells in an earlier analysis found around 110 million unique TCR beta sequences. Study-level results: Researchers counted roughly 150 TCR beta chains as cytomegalovirus-associated.

Trimming cost V 0 bases and J 7 bases, with 17 bases left between them. Germline CDR1 is SGHTS and CDR2 is YDEGEE. The CDR3 totals 15 residues. The receptor's source is a girl aged 5-17 years in good health and CMV-seropositive. The source material was PBMCs. The rearrangement links TRBV5-8 to TRBJ2-7; D is possibly TRBD2 (6 bases). The CDR3 region is CASSLGEGRLREQYF. DNA of the CDR3: TGTGCCAGCAGCTTGGGTGAAGGGAGGCTACGAGAGCAGTACTTC.